These 3 T cell receptor beta chains were all obtained from the same sample, sequenced in a study of human T cells and chemical hapten exposure (dated by TCRdb to 2020 to 2022). The time point label for this specimen denotes: pre-sensitization, week 0. The treatment or condition label, read with the paper, signifies: therapeutic diphenylcyclopropenone sensitization with weekly scalp DPC. The protocol used for the library was RACE. TCRdb shows the sequencer as NextSeq 500. TCRdb cleaned the public reads at Q25 with fastp, built clones with MiXCR and kept in-frame beta chains. Rows with a matching CDR3 protein are joined into one entry that keeps the most common DNA and genes. In all, the sample holds over 300,000 distinct CDR3 sequences, and roughly 4.6% of those were seen once. Just over 2.5% of the sample lies in the top ten. Sequences were derived from whole blood, sampled in connection with sensitization to the hapten diphenylcyclopropenone (DPC). The receptors shown here come from a woman in her fifties or sixties with alopecia areata. Some clones in this sample may be carry-over from other donors' samples.

A remark on this clonotype: A read error is possible here, since a much larger clone lies one base away. The chain recombines TRBV7-9 with TRBJ2-7; 12 nucleotides line up with TRBD2. The germline gives CDR1 SEHNR, CDR2 FQNEAQ (reference sequence). V lost 4 bases to trimming and J lost 0 bases; unmatched junction nucleotides: 4. The CDR3 contains 16 residues. DNA of the CDR3: TGTGCCAGCAGCTCCCCGACTAGCGGGGGCTCCTACGAGCAGTACTTC. Translation gives CASSSPTSGGSYEQYF.

The gene calls are TRBV7-9 and TRBJ2-5, with D maybe TRBD1 (5 bases). The CDR3 has 15 residues. Germline V gives CDR1 SEHNR, CDR2 FQNEAQ (reference sequence). The V end was cut by 4 bases, the J end by 2 bases, with 14 bases between. CDR3 DNA sequence: TGTGCCAGCAGCTACCCCAACAGGTATCAAGAGACCCAGTACTTC. It is translated as CASSYPNRYQETQYF.

This clonotype has just a few counts. V usage is TRBV15 and J usage is TRBJ1-1, with 8 bases identical to TRBD1. There are 15 residues in the CDR3. Germline CDR1 is LNHNV and CDR2 is YYDKDF (reference sequence). The ends lost 5 bases at V and 0 bases at J; junction bases unmatched: 5. The CDR3 loop is CATSSRTGMNTEAFF. The CDR3 DNA reads as TGTGCCACCAGCTCACGGACAGGGATGAACACTGAAGCTTTCTTT.